This T cell receptor beta chain was obtained from a study of beta chain features in type 1 diabetes (dated by TCRdb to the late 2010s). With regard to the full study: Mean age, gender distribution, total cell number and subset yield were not different between patients and healthy donors. A total of roughly 100,000,000 sorted cells were examined across all samples, and the number of cells per subset was strongly correlated with RNA yield. Regulatory and stem cell-like memory subsets were obtained from only 8 patients and roughly 8 healthy donors, while naive and central memory subsets were obtained from all 30 or so donors. In the study, recently diagnosed type 1 diabetes patients and matched healthy donors were compared on the TCRB repertoires of their sorted circulating CD4+ T cell subsets. What the authors observed across the whole study: Only small numbers of individuals were included in the HLA sub-analyses, which left unresolved whether HLA type had any influence on TCRB rearrangement. A moderate but significant shortening of TCRB CDR3 length was observed in type 1 diabetes patients in all four CD4+ subsets. Naive, central memory and regulatory TCRB repertoires appeared to be more similar among patients than among healthy donors. Sequencing cDNA rather than genomic DNA could over-represent highly expressing activated cells, although activation and CD3 levels did not differ between groups. PCR may preferentially amplify shorter templates, but because patient and control samples were amplified and corrected together, any resulting skew would affect both groups equally. At VDJ recombination sites, patients with type 1 diabetes made fewer insertions and deleted more nucleotides, a pattern implying thymic rearrangement abnormalities.

V is shortened by 0 bases, J by 3 bases, and the region joining them spans 6 bases. The CDR3, cysteine through phenylalanine, is 14 amino acids long. Only the CDR3 portion is preserved as DNA: 42 bases, with reading frame beginning at the first base. In the germline V gene, CDR1 corresponds to SGHAT and CDR2 to FQNNGV. Each donor gave one peripheral blood draw, around 0.12 L on average, collected into heparinised tubes. A BD FACSAria II was used to sort naive, central memory, regulatory and stem cell-like memory CD4+ T cells with a panel that included CD45RO, CCR7, CD25, CD127, CD95 and CD27. Purity was above 98% for every sorted population. PBMCs were separated immediately by Lymphoprep density gradient centrifugation and were stained directly, without being cultured. To minimize batch effects, samples were stained and sorted in pairs, one healthy donor with one patient per experiment. The entire isolated RNA was reverse transcribed using the High Capacity cDNA Reverse Transcription Kit, and thus expressed TCRB transcripts were sequenced. Deep immunoSEQ sequencing was performed on naive, central memory and regulatory T cell samples, with an average of roughly 4 million total reads per sample. After sorted cells were lysed in RLT buffer, RNA was extracted with DNase-treated RNeasy Micro or Mini kits, with the choice depending on cell number. To prevent cross-contamination, every cell subset was processed on its own, while patient and healthy donor samples were processed together. Using the immunoSEQ multiplex PCR, TCRB sequences were amplified from cDNA into 87-bp fragments spanning the CDR3 region. Sequencing of the amplicons was done on the Illumina HiSeq platform. Regarding the original processing steps: PCR bias was corrected computationally using synthetic template baselines, and reads within Hamming distance 2 were collapsed, with unmergeable singletons discarded. Reads were aligned against IMGT to assign V, D and J genes, CDR3 length and insertions or deletions at six rearrangement sites. Within each subset, clonotype counts were normalized to the number of sorted cells before true diversity and Gini coefficients were calculated with the tcR R package. The overlap coefficient, calculated on TCRB nucleotide sequences, was used to quantify repertoire sharing. Out-of-frame TCRB sequences from naive cells were analyzed as a proxy for the pre-selection repertoire. TCRdb obtained this table from immuneACCESS and retained in-frame rearrangements with V and J assigned. These tables miss some clones; where compared with another copy, unresolved V genes account for less than half of the shortfall, and the remainder is unexplained. D and trimming come from the DNA, and the V and J calls and clone size come from that table. This sample holds hundreds of thousands of clones; 15% to 18% were observed only once. The top ten clonotypes cover approximately 0.093% of the sample.

Remarks on this clone: Its binding antigen is unknown. Base qualities are not recorded, but no much larger clone differs from it by a single base.

The clonotype originates from a man younger than 35 in good health. Sequenced: naive CD4+ T cells from blood. The cell subset or site label corresponds to: true naive CD4+ T cells. The chain is assembled from TRBV11-2 and TRBJ1-5; the D segment cannot be called with confidence. The nucleotide sequence reads as follows: TGTGCCAGCAGCTTAGATTTAAACAATCAGCCCCAGCATTTT. It translates to CASSLDLNNQPQHF.